This paragraph reports one T cell receptor beta chain. Its antigen is as yet unknown. This entry is derived from a study of beta chain features in type 1 diabetes. General observations from the study: Insertions at VDJ junctions were less frequent in type 1 diabetes patients. These patients also deleted more nucleotides at the same junctions. In comparison with healthy donors, patients had naive, central memory and Treg TCRB repertoires that appeared more similar. The influence of HLA type on TCRB rearrangement stayed undetermined. Since sequencing was performed on cDNA, cells with high TCR expression could be over-represented.

Investigators reverse transcribed all isolated RNA, so they sequenced expressed TCRB transcripts. Profiling relied on immunoSEQ multiplex PCR, and the TCRdb table lists in-frame clones only, not all of them. The table includes over 15,000 clones, approximately 50% detected once. The germline gives CDR1 KGHSH, CDR2 LQKENI. V lost 0 bases, J lost 1 base, and 6 bases lay in between. This CDR3 is 14 amino acids long. The material sequenced was stem cell memory CD4+ T cells from blood. This chain links TRBV18 with TRBJ1-2; no reliable D call. The source of this sequence is a man younger than 35 in good health. Written as DNA, the CDR3 is TGTGCCAGCTCACCACCGGAGGGTAACTATGGCTACACCTTC. This gives the protein CASSPPEGNYGYTF.